This T cell receptor beta chain was identified in a study of T cell changes during pregnancy in multiple sclerosis. Trimming cost V 5 bases and J 4 bases, with 11 bases left between them. The germline CDR1 and CDR2 sequences are GTSNPN and SVGIG (reference sequence). The CDR3 length is 13 residues. Profiling relied on immunoSEQ multiplex PCR, and the TCRdb table lists in-frame clones only, not all of them. This table holds approximately 90,000 clones, just under 95% found once. Sequenced here: peripheral blood, sampled in the third trimester of pregnancy. The origin of this receptor is a female donor with multiple sclerosis, enrolled in a pregnancy study. The chain combines TRBV30 with TRBJ2-2, with D possibly TRBD2 on 6 matching bases. The CDR3 is CAWSGVGTGELFF. CDR3 bases: TGTGCCTGGTCGGGGGTAGGCACCGGGGAGCTGTTTTTT.